This is a list of T cell receptor beta chains from one sample in a study of blood T cell repertoires in COVID-19. The repertoire was sequenced with immunoSEQ multiplex PCR; TCRdb's copy has only in-frame clones and lacks some. The sample lists around 130,000 clones, about 87% occurring once. Sequenced material: peripheral blood. The source is a human donor with COVID-19, enrolled during active disease. The donor label of this sample is uncertain. Both conserved end residues are part of each CDR3. The D gene is left open where the match is weak. Clone size is given for some rows only: seen once, a few or many times, or a class if the clone is expanded.

size | J | D | V | DNA | CDR3
few | TRBJ1-1 | NA | TRBV12-3/TRBV12-4 | TGTGCCAGCAGTTTGATCAGGGACACTGAAGCTTTCTTT | CASSLIRDTEAFF
NA | TRBJ2-7 | NA | TRBV30 | TGTGCCTACTCCTTAGCGATCGTCTATGAGCAGTACTTC | CAYSLAIVYEQYF
NA | TRBJ1-1 | NA | TRBV6-5 | TGTGCCAGCAGTTACACCCCGGGCACTGAAGCTTTCTTT | CASSYTPGTEAFF
once | TRBJ1-2 | NA | TRBV7-9 | TGTGCCAGCAGCCCCAGGGCGGGAAACTATGGCTACACCTTC | CASSPRAGNYGYTF
NA | TRBJ2-7 | NA | TRBV2 | TGTGCCAGCAGAGCCAACAGGGACCCTTCCTACGAGCAGTACTTC | CASRANRDPSYEQYF
few | TRBJ1-1 | NA | TRBV25-1 | TGTGCCAGCAGCGAACCGGCGGGGAACACTGAAGCTTTCTTT | CASSEPAGNTEAFF
NA | TRBJ2-7 | NA | TRBV19 | TGTGCCAGTAGCGACCTACTCGCAACGGGATACGAGCAGTACTTC | CASSDLLATGYEQYF
NA | TRBJ2-3 | TRBD2 | TRBV3-1/TRBV3-2 | TGTGCCAGCAGCCAATCCGCGGGAGGCCTCACAGATACGCAGTATTTT | CASSQSAGGLTDTQYF
NA | TRBJ1-3 | NA | TRBV19 | TGTGCCAGTAGTAACTGGACAGAAAACACCATATATTTT | CASSNWTENTIYF
NA | TRBJ1-1 | TRBD1 | TRBV9 | TGTGCCAGCAGCGCGGACAGGGTGAACACTGAAGCTTTCTTT | CASSADRVNTEAFF
NA | TRBJ2-3 | TRBD2 | TRBV18 | TGTGCCAGCTCACCTCCCCTACTAAGCGGGGGGGCCAATACGCAGTATTTT | CASSPPLLSGGANTQYF
NA | TRBJ2-1 | NA | TRBV7-3 | TGTGCCAGCAGTCCGGAGGGCGGTAATGAGCAGTTCTTC | CASSPEGGNEQFF
NA | TRBJ2-3 | TRBD2 | TRBV5-6 | TGTGCCAGCAACAAGCGGGACCCTAGCACAGATACGCAGTATTTT | CASNKRDPSTDTQYF
NA | TRBJ1-4 | NA | TRBV20-1 | TGCAGTGCTAGTGCCGGCCCGGACACATGGGGTGAAAAACTGTTTTTT | CSASAGPDTWGEKLFF
NA | TRBJ2-7 | NA | TRBV15 | TGTGCCACCAGCAGAGAGAAGGACGTGAGGGTATCCGAGCAGTACTTC | CATSREKDVRVSEQYF
NA | TRBJ1-2 | NA | TRBV6-5 | TGTGCCAGCAGAAACGAGGGATTCTATGGCTACACCTTC | CASRNEGFYGYTF
few | TRBJ1-1 | NA | TRBV13 | TGTGCCAGCAGCTTATTGGGACCGGGACAAAGCGAAGCTTTCTTT | CASSLLGPGQSEAFF
NA | TRBJ2-7 | NA | TRBV18 | TGTGCCAGCTCACCTCAGACAGGTCGGTCTGAGCAGTACTTC | CASSPQTGRSEQYF
NA | TRBJ1-1 | NA | TRBV29-1 | TGCAGCGTTGACGCCGGGGCCGGGGGCACTGAAGCTTTCTTT | CSVDAGAGGTEAFF
few | TRBJ1-4 | TRBD1 | TRBV5-4 | TGTGCCAGCAGCTTGATGGGGACAGGGAGGGGTGAAAAACTGTTTTTT | CASSLMGTGRGEKLFF
NA | TRBJ2-7 | TRBD1 | TRBV7-9 | TGTGCCAGCAGCGCCGGGACAGGAGGCTACGAGCAGTACTTC | CASSAGTGGYEQYF
NA | TRBJ2-5 | NA | TRBV6-4 | TGTGCCAGCAGTCAGGAGGGGGGGGAGACCCAGTACTTC | CASSQEGGETQYF
NA | TRBJ2-5 | TRBD1 | TRBV9 | TGTGCCAGCAGCGTAGGCCCGACAGGGCAAGAGACCCAGTACTTC | CASSVGPTGQETQYF
NA | TRBJ2-2 | NA | TRBV11-2 | TGTGCCAGCAGCCCGACGGGAGCCTTAAACACCGGGGAGCTGTTTTTT | CASSPTGALNTGELFF
NA | TRBJ1-5 | NA | TRBV6-1 | TGTGCCAGCAGTGACCGGGTTACCCGAGGGAATCAGCCCCAGCATTTT | CASSDRVTRGNQPQHF
NA | TRBJ2-5 | TRBD2 | TRBV4-2 | TGTGCCAGCAGCCAAGAAGCGGGACAAGAGACCCAGTACTTC | CASSQEAGQETQYF
NA | TRBJ2-4 | NA | TRBV3-1/TRBV3-2 | TGTGCCAGCAGCCAAGATTTCTCAGGGCTAGCCAAAAACATTCAGTACTTC | CASSQDFSGLAKNIQYF
NA | TRBJ2-7 | NA | TRBV11-2 | TGTGCCAGCAGCCCAGGGGGGAAGACCTACGAGCAGTACTTC | CASSPGGKTYEQYF
once | TRBJ2-7 | NA | TRBV5-5 | TGTGCCAGCAGCTTGGCGGTTGGCGGGGACTCCTACGAGCAGTACTTC | CASSLAVGGDSYEQYF
once | TRBJ2-7 | NA | TRBV5-1 | TGCGCCAGCAGCTTGGGGTGGGGAGAGCCCTACGAGCAGTACTTC | CASSLGWGEPYEQYF
NA | TRBJ2-7 | NA | TRBV23-1 | TGCGCCAGCAGACCGATGAGGCCGTCCGAGCAGTACTTC | CASRPMRPSEQYF
NA | TRBJ1-2 | NA | TRBV15 | TGTGCCACCAGCAGAGAATTAGGGACCTACGGGGGCTATGGCTACACCTTC | CATSRELGTYGGYGYTF
NA | TRBJ2-2 | NA | TRBV2 | TGTGCCAGCAGAGGGGCGGCGAACACCGGGGAGCTGTTTTTT | CASRGAANTGELFF
NA | TRBJ2-3 | NA | TRBV6-5 | TGTGCCAGCACCGAGCTAAGCACAGATACGCAGTATTTT | CASTELSTDTQYF
NA | TRBJ2-4 | NA | TRBV6-7 | TGTGCCAGCAGTTACGAGGTTATGGGGCAAAACATTCAGTACTTC | CASSYEVMGQNIQYF
NA | TRBJ2-1 | TRBD2 | TRBV4-2 | TGTGCCAGCAGCCAAGCCCTAGCGGGGGGGGGTGGTTCCTACAATGAGCAGTTCTTC | CASSQALAGGGGSYNEQFF
NA | TRBJ1-6 | NA | TRBV6-5 | TGTGCCAGCAGGCGAGGGAAAAATTCACCCCTCCACTTT | CASRRGKNSPLHF
NA | TRBJ2-3 | NA | TRBV10-1 | TGCGCCAGCAGTGAGTGGGGGGGGGCCCCCACAGATACGCAGTATTTT | CASSEWGGAPTDTQYF
NA | TRBJ2-7 | TRBD1 | TRBV19 | TGTGCCAGTAGTATAGGACAGGGGGAAACCTACGAGCAGTACTTC | CASSIGQGETYEQYF
NA | TRBJ2-7 | TRBD1 | TRBV10-3 | TGTGCCATCAGTGCCGGGACAGCAACCTCCTACGAGCAGTACTTC | CAISAGTATSYEQYF
NA | TRBJ1-3 | NA | TRBV2 | TGTGCCAGCTCGGGACTTTCTAGGAACACCATATATTTT | CASSGLSRNTIYF
NA | TRBJ1-1 | NA | TRBV18 | TGTGCCAGCTCACAAAACAGGGAACAGAACACTGAAGCTTTCTTT | CASSQNREQNTEAFF
NA | TRBJ1-5 | NA | TRBV10-2 | TGCGCCTCCGGGCGGGGCAGCAATCAGCCCCAGCATTTT | CASGRGSNQPQHF
NA | TRBJ1-4 | NA | TRBV5-1 | TGCGCCAGCAGCGATACAGGGCGGATTAATGAAAAACTGTTTTTT | CASSDTGRINEKLFF
NA | TRBJ2-1 | TRBD2 | TRBV5-4 | TGTGCCAGCAGCCTAGAACGGGGGGCCTACAATGAGCAGTTCTTC | CASSLERGAYNEQFF
NA | TRBJ1-2 | TRBD1 | TRBV6-1 | TGTGCCAGCAGTGATGGACAGGGAGTGAATGGCTACACCTTC | CASSDGQGVNGYTF
NA | TRBJ2-3 | TRBD2 | TRBV11-2 | TGTGCCAGCAGCTTTAGGAGCGGGGGGGGTGATACGCAGTATTTT | CASSFRSGGGDTQYF
NA | TRBJ1-5 | NA | TRBV3-1/TRBV3-2 | TGTGCCAGCAGCCACCGGGGTGCTGATGGGCCCCAGCATTTT | CASSHRGADGPQHF
NA | TRBJ1-5 | TRBD1 | TRBV7-6 | TGTGCCAGCAGCTTAGGCAGGGGGGATCAGCCCCAGCATTTT | CASSLGRGDQPQHF
NA | TRBJ1-6 | NA | TRBV5-1 | TGCGCCAGCAGCCGAGGAGGGGCATCCCCAAATAATTCACCCCTCCACTTT | CASSRGGASPNNSPLHF